Shown below are 20 T cell receptor beta chains from a single sample sequenced in a study of T cells after yellow fever vaccination. MiXCR, run by TCRdb on the 5' RACE reads, gives a single entry per CDR3 protein. The sample records 200,000 to 300,000 distinct CDR3 sequences, roughly 4% being singletons. The sample consisted of PBMCs, taken 15 days after the yellow fever booster vaccination. All receptors come from a man aged 18 to 29 who received the YFV17D yellow fever vaccine.

This clonotype was observed at least ten times. The genes are TRBV14 and TRBJ2-2; D possibly corresponds to TRBD2 (5 bases). Germline CDR1 and CDR2: SGHDN and FVKESK. Trimming took off 4 bases at V and 4 bases at J, with 10 bases between the two ends. This CDR3 is built from 14 residues. The CDR3 protein is CASSPGIGTGELFF. The CDR3 DNA reads as TGTGCCAGCAGCCCGGGGATAGGCACCGGGGAGCTGTTTTTT. The whole variable domain, filled in from reference TRBV14 and TRBJ2-2, reads EAGVTQFPSHSVIEKGQTVTLRCDPISGHDNLYWYRRVMGKEIKFLLHFVKESKQDESGMPNNRFLAERTGGTYSTLKVQPAELEDSGVYFCASSPGIGTGELFFGEGSRLTVL.

The table lists this clonotype with many counts. The CDR3 loop is CASRGYTDTQYF. In DNA form, the CDR3 reads TGTGCCAGCCGCGGGTACACAGATACGCAGTATTTT. The chain is built from TRBV28 and TRBJ2-3, with a weak D call TRBD2 (5 bases). V was clipped by 8 bases and J by 2 bases, with 8 bases between them. This CDR3 is 12 amino acids long. Germline V gene lookup returns CDR1 MDHEN and CDR2 SYDVKM. The full variable domain, with the rest looked up from reference TRBV28 and TRBJ2-3, is DVKVTQSSRYLVKRTGEKVFLECVQDMDHENMFWYRQDPGLGLRLIYFSYDVKMKEKGDIPEGYSVSREKKERFSLILESASTNQTSMYLCASRGYTDTQYFGPGTRLTVL.

This clonotype was counted at least ten times. The genes are TRBV6-6 and TRBJ2-7; no definite D call. The CDR3 is 12 amino acids. Trimming pared 8 bases from V and 6 bases from J, leaving 14 bases between. Looked up from germline, CDR1 is MNHNY and CDR2 is SVGAGI (reference sequence). CDR3 protein: CASSAGPIEQYF. CDR3 coding DNA: TGTGCCAGCTCCGCCGGACCGATCGAGCAGTACTTC.

This clonotype has at least ten counts. The genes are TRBV7-6 and TRBJ1-3, with D perhaps matching TRBD1 (5 bases). Trimming took 3 bases from V and 0 from J, leaving 18 bases between them. Germline CDR1 reads SGHVS; CDR2 reads FNYEAQ. CDR3 length equals 18 residues. CDR3 nucleotides: TGTGCCAGCAGCTTGGGGCCGGGGGGACGGGGCTCTGGAAACACCATATATTTT. This encodes CASSLGPGGRGSGNTIYF.

Ten or more counts support this clonotype. The chain joins TRBV7-8 to TRBJ1-4, with no clear D. CDR1 and CDR2 (germline): SGHVS, FQNEAQ. V lost 3 bases and J 2 bases, leaving 7 bases between the germline ends. CDR3 length: 14 amino acids. The CDR3: CASSLTHTNEKLFF. As DNA, the CDR3 is TGTGCCAGCAGCTTGACACATACTAATGAAAAACTGTTTTTT.

In its sample, this clonotype was seen many times. The chain has TRBV11-2 and TRBJ1-1; a possible D gene is TRBD1 (5 bases). CDR3 length: 14 residues. Germline assignment: CDR1 SGHAT and CDR2 FQNNGV. The ends were cut back, 4 bases at V and 1 base at J, with 10 bases in the middle. CDR3 sequence (DNA): TGTGCCAGCAGCTGGCTAACAGGGAACACTGAAGCTTTCTTT. It codes for CASSWLTGNTEAFF.

This clonotype was counted a few times. This chain joins TRBV6-5 and TRBJ1-1, with D possibly TRBD1 on 6 matching bases. Between the trimmed V and J ends, which lost 0 bases and 0 bases, there was a span of 14 bases. The CDR3 runs 17 residues. Per germline, CDR1 MNHEY and CDR2 SVGAGI. The CDR3 bases are TGTGCCAGCAGTTACTCGACCTCGGACAGACTGAACACTGAAGCTTTCTTT. It yields the protein CASSYSTSDRLNTEAFF.

This clonotype was counted between two and nine times. The rearrangement uses TRBV20-1 and TRBJ2-1; 7 nucleotides agree with TRBD1. Germline trimming cut 4 bases from V and 9 bases from J; bases unmatched to any gene: 9. CDR1 and CDR2 from the germline V gene are DFQATT and SNEGSKA (reference sequence). There are 13 residues in the CDR3. The CDR3 DNA sequence: TGCAGTGCTAACAGGGGCCCAGGGCGTGAGCAGTTCTTC. It specifies CSANRGPGREQFF.

At least ten counts were recorded for this clonotype. The chain links TRBV2 to TRBJ2-7, with a possible D match to TRBD2 (5 bases). The CDR3 is 12 amino acids. Germline V CDR1 and CDR2: SNHLY, FYNNEI. CDR3 nucleotides: TGTGCCAGCAGTACTCGAGGGCTAGATGCTAGAGTC. Its translation is CASSTRGLDARV.

This clonotype was picked up many times. The chain links TRBV5-1 to TRBJ2-7; TRBD1 agrees at 11 bases. The CDR3 sequence is 15 residues long. CDR1 and CDR2 from the germline V gene are SGHRS and YFSETQ. J was trimmed by 0 bases and V by 4 bases; bases with no gene match: 3. The CDR3 here is CASSLGTGGSYEQYF. The CDR3 coding sequence is TGCGCCAGCAGCCTCGGGACAGGGGGCTCCTACGAGCAGTACTTC.

This clonotype was detected ten times or more. CDR3 DNA: TGTGCCAGCAGCAAAGCGGGGGGGGCTGGTAATGAGCAGTTCTTC. Protein product: CASSKAGGAGNEQFF. The gene calls are TRBV7-2 and TRBJ2-1, with 10 bases that match TRBD2. This CDR3 has 15 residues. Germline V gives CDR1 SGHTA, CDR2 FQGNSA. V lost 5 bases, J lost 7 bases, and 8 bases stayed unmatched.

This clonotype was seen at least ten times. The chain joins TRBV6-5 to TRBJ2-1, with 9 positions matching TRBD1. CDR1 is MNHEY and CDR2 is SVGAGI in the germline V gene. V dropped 8 bases and J dropped 9; count of bases not matched to a gene: 20. This CDR3 has 17 residues. This CDR3 reads CASGMTGGESSYGEQFF. The CDR3 DNA reads TGTGCCAGCGGGATGACAGGGGGAGAATCCTCCTACGGTGAGCAGTTCTTC.

This clonotype was recorded many times. V gene TRBV6-5 combines with J gene TRBJ1-3, with D maybe TRBD1 (6 bases). This CDR3 has 16 residues. V was pared by 0 bases and J by 7 bases, with 16 bases between. Germline V gives CDR1 MNHEY, CDR2 SVGAGI. CDR3 DNA sequence: TGTGCCAGCAGTTACTCGGGACAATCCCAGGGGAACACCATATATTTT. As protein: CASSYSGQSQGNTIYF.

This clonotype occurred many times. The chain carries TRBV5-6 and TRBJ1-1; D unclear. The CDR3 contains 12 residues. Germline assignment: CDR1 SGHDT and CDR2 YYEEEE. V was pared by 4 bases and J by 8 bases, with 12 bases between. Here the CDR3 reads CASSPGPAEAFF. In DNA form, the CDR3 reads TGTGCCAGCAGCCCTGGACCCGCGGAAGCTTTCTTT.

This clonotype showed up many times. V is TRBV6-5 and J is TRBJ2-1; D is ambiguous. Trimming left V 7 bases short and J 4 bases short, with 8 bases between. CDR3 length: 12 residues. Germline CDR1 is MNHEY and CDR2 is SVGAGI. In nucleotides, the CDR3 is TGTGCCAGCACCTCACGTTACAATGAGCAGTTCTTC. Translating it yields CASTSRYNEQFF.

This clonotype was observed many times. The J gene is TRBJ2-3, the V gene TRBV7-2; 9 bases agree with TRBD1. Germline values: CDR1 SGHTA, CDR2 FQGNSA. V shed 3 bases, J shed 6 bases, and the junction held 7 bases outside the gene matches. The CDR3 runs 15 residues. CDR3 loop: CASSFTGGADDTQYF. For the CDR3, the DNA is TGTGCCAGCAGCTTTACAGGGGGCGCAGATGATACGCAGTATTTT.

This clonotype appeared many times. The chain recombines TRBV5-1 with TRBJ1-1; D gene ambiguous. V gave up 4 bases and J gave up 5 bases, with 15 bases separating them. The CDR3 runs to 14 residues. Germline V gene data show CDR1 as SGHRS and CDR2 as YFSETQ. The CDR3 DNA is TGCGCCAGCAGCGAGGGAATCCCGGGGACTGAAGCTTTCTTT. Its translation: CASSEGIPGTEAFF.

Ten or more counts support this clonotype. The chain is built from TRBV19 and TRBJ2-1, with 8 bases fitting TRBD1. Germline CDR1 is LNHDA and CDR2 is SQIVND (reference sequence). This CDR3 comprises 14 residues. J gave up 9 bases and V 8 bases, and 12 bases lay outside the gene matches. CDR3 DNA sequence: TGTGCCAGTGGGGCAGGGGGCGCATACGTTGAGCAGTTCTTC. Translation: CASGAGGAYVEQFF.

This clonotype was counted at least ten times. The chain links TRBV7-2 to TRBJ2-7, with 9 bases that match TRBD1. The V and J ends lost 0 bases and 5 bases, in that order; junction bases with no gene match: 5. The CDR3 sequence is 15 residues long. The germline V gene has CDR1 SGHTA and CDR2 FQGNSA. In DNA, the CDR3 is TGTGCCAGCAGCTTAGCGTTGGGACAGGGTAACGAGCAGTACTTC. Translated, it gives CASSLALGQGNEQYF.

This clonotype was seen many times. The chain has TRBV28 and TRBJ2-7; possible D gene TRBD1, 6 bases. Per the germline V gene, CDR1 is MDHEN and CDR2 is SYDVKM. The CDR3 length is 15 residues. Trimming cost V 4 bases and J 6 bases, with 19 bases left between them. CDR3 coding DNA: TGTGCCAGCAGTTCCCTGACTGACAGGCTCCCCGAGCAGTACGTC. Translation gives CASSSLTDRLPEQYV.